The clone carrying this T cell receptor beta chain was detected only a few times. Germline values: CDR1 SGHDT, CDR2 YYEEEE. Between the trimmed V and J ends, which lost 0 bases and 3 bases, there was a span of 18 bases. This CDR3 comprises 17 residues. These data come from a study of blood T cell repertoires in COVID-19. Turning to the study itself: Researchers got acute and convalescent COVID-19 samples from the United States, Italy and Spain. PBMCs, B-cell-depleted T cells, or T cells were the source of the cDNA or gDNA that made up the material.

In the source study's methods: By means of reference gene primer amplification, nucleated cell counts were estimated. Profiling relied on immunoSEQ multiplex PCR, and the TCRdb table lists in-frame clones only, not all of them. The V and J calls and clone size are taken from that table; D and trimming were inferred from the DNA. The sample has more than 200,000 clones; roughly 90% are singletons. The receptor was isolated from an older man with acute or convalescent COVID-19. The chain links TRBV5-6 to TRBJ1-1; D is unclear. Sequencing used peripheral blood. The DNA of the CDR3 is TGTGCCAGCAGCTTGGACAGCGGTTGGGCTTATGACACTGAAGCTTTCTTT. Translation gives CASSLDSGWAYDTEAFF.